The present T cell receptor beta chain was sequenced within a study of shared clonotypes between healthy human individuals. Germline CDR1 and CDR2: SNHLY and FYNNEI. The ends were cut back, 8 bases at V and 0 bases at J, with 10 bases in the middle. CDR3 length: 13 residues. TCRdb's copy holds only in-frame clones and misses some; the assay was immunoSEQ multiplex PCR. The data contain about 1 million clones, about 80% of them singletons. The gene calls are TRBV2 and TRBJ1-1; D gene uncertain. This sequence was found in a man aged 18 to 29 in good health. The sequencing input was memory CD4+ T cells sorted from blood. Subset noted: CD45RA-negative fraction. The CDR3 DNA reads as TGTGCCAGCGCGGCTTACATGAACACTGAAGCTTTCTTT. Protein product: CASAAYMNTEAFF.